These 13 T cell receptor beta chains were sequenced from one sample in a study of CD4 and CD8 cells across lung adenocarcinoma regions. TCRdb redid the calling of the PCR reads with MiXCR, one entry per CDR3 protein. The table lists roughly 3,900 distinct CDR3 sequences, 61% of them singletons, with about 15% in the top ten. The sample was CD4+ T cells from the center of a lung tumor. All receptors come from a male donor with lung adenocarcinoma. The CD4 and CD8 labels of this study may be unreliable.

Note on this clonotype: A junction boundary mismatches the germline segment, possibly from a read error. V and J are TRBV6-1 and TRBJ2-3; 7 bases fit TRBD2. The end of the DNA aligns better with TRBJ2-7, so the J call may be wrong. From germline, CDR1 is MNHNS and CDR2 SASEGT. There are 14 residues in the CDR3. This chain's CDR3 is CAGSGEGGPDTQYF. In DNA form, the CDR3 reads TGTGCCGGCAGTGGGGAGGGTGGCCCAGATACGCAGTACTTC.

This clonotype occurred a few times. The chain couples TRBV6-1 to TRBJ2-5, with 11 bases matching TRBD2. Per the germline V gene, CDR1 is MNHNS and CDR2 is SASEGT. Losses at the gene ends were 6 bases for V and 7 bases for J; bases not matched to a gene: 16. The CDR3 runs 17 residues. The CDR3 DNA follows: TGTGCCAGCAGGGCTTACGGGACTAGCGGAAGTACGGGGACCCAGTACTTC. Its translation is CASRAYGTSGSTGTQYF.

The CDR3 loop is CASSFRAGASSYNEQFF. The CDR3 DNA reads TGTGCCAGCAGCTTTCGGGCGGGAGCAAGCTCCTACAATGAGCAGTTCTTC. The J gene is TRBJ2-1, the V gene TRBV5-6; TRBD2 matches at 7 bases. The CDR3 sequence is 17 residues long. Germline V gene data show CDR1 as SGHDT and CDR2 as YYEEEE. Losses at the gene ends were 2 bases for V and 0 bases for J; bases not matched to a gene: 8.

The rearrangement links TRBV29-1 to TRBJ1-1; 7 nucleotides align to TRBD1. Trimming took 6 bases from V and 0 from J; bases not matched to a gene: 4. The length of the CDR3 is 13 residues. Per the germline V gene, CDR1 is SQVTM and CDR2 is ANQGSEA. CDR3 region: CSVRQGMNTEAFF. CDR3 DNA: TGCAGCGTCCGACAGGGCATGAACACTGAAGCTTTCTTT.

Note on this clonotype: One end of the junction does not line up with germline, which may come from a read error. CDR3: CARSLGGEHTF. The CDR3, as DNA: TGTGCCAGGAGTTTAGGGGGAGAACACACCTTC. The chain joins TRBV6-5 to TRBJ1-2, with a possible D match to TRBD1 (6 bases). CDR1 and CDR2 (germline): MNHEY, SVGAGI. The CDR3 runs 11 residues.

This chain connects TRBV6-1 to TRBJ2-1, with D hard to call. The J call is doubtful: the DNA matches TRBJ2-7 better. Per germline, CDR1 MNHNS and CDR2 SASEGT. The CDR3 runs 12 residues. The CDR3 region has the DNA TGTGCCAGCAGTCCGGGTGAGTGGGAGCAGTACTTC. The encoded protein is CASSPGEWEQYF.

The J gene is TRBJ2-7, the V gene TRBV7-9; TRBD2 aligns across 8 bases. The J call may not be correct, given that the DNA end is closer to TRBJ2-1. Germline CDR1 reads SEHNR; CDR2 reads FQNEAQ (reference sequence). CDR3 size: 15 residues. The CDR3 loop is CASSAGTRGSNEQFF. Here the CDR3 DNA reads TGTGCCAGCAGCGCCGGGACTAGGGGGAGCAATGAGCAGTTCTTC.

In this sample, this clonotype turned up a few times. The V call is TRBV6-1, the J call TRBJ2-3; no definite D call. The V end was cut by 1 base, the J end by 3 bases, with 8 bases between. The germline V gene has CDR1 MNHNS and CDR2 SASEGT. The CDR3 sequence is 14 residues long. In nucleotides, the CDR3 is TGTGCCAGCAGTGAAGTTCTCGGGACAGATACGCAGTATTTT. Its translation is CASSEVLGTDTQYF.

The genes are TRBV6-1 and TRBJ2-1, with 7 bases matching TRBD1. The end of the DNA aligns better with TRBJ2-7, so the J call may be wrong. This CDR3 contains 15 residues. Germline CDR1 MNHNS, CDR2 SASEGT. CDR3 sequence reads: CASRIGGTDFYEQYF. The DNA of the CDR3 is TGTGCCAGCAGAATAGGTGGGACAGACTTCTACGAGCAGTACTTC.

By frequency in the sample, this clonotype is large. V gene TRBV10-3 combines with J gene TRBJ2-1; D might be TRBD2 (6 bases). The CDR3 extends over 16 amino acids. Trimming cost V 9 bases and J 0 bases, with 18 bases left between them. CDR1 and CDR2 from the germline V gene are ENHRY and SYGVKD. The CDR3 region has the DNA TGTGCCATTTCTCGGGTGGCGGGGAGCTCCTACAATGAGCAGTTCTTC. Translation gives CAISRVAGSSYNEQFF.

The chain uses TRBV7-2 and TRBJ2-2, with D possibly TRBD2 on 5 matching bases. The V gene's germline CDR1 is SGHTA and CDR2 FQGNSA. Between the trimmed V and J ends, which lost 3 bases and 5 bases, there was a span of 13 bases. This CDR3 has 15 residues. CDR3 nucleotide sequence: TGTGCCAGCAGCTTGGGCGGCGGGCTGACCGGGGAGCTGTTTTTT. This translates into CASSLGGGLTGELFF. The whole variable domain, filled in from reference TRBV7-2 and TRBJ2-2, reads GAGVSQSPSNKVTEKGKDVELRCDPISGHTALYWYRQSLGQGLEFLIYFQGNSAPDKSGLPSDRFSAERTGGSVSTLTIQRTQQEDSAVYLCASSLGGGLTGELFFGEGSRLTVL.

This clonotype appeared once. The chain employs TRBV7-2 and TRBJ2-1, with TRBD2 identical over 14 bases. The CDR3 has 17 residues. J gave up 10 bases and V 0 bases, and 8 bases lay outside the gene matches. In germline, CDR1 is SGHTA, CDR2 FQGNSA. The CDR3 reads CASSLAVGLAGATEQFF. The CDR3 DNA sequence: TGTGCCAGCAGCTTAGCCGTGGGACTAGCGGGAGCAACGGAGCAGTTCTTC.

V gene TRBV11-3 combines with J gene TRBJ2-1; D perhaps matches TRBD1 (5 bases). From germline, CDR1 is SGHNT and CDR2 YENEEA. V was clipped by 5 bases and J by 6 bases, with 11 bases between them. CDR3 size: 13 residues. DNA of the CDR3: TGTGCCAGCAGCCCAAGGGGTATCAATGAGCAGTTCTTC. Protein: CASSPRGINEQFF.